The 19 T cell receptor beta chains below were found in one sample sequenced in a study of blood T cell repertoires in COVID-19. Sequencing used immunoSEQ multiplex PCR; TCRdb keeps in-frame clones, though not all of them. This table has tens of thousands of clones, approximately 92% appearing once. Sample: peripheral blood. The receptors derive from a woman aged 60-75 years with active COVID-19.

This chain links TRBV14 with TRBJ2-1; 10 bases line up with TRBD2. Per germline, CDR1 SGHDN and CDR2 FVKESK. The CDR3 length is 15 residues. V was pared by 4 bases and J by 7 bases, with 7 bases of the junction left unmatched. The CDR3: CASSLLAGIGNEQFF. CDR3 in DNA: TGTGCCAGCAGCCTACTAGCGGGAATCGGGAATGAGCAGTTCTTC.

The V call is TRBV4-3, the J call TRBJ2-5; possible D gene TRBD1, 5 bases. Trimming removed 4 bases at V and 2 bases at J, with 14 bases between. Germline V gene lookup returns CDR1 LGHNA and CDR2 YSLEER. CDR3 length equals 15 residues. The CDR3 here is CASSPDDRIQETQYF. CDR3 in DNA: TGCGCCAGCAGCCCCGATGACAGAATTCAAGAGACCCAGTACTTC.

The chain employs TRBV27 and TRBJ2-5; tentative D call: TRBD2 (6 bases). V was trimmed by 0 bases and J by 5 bases, leaving 13 bases between them. The CDR3 length is 15 residues. Germline V CDR1 and CDR2: MNHEY, SMNVEV (reference sequence). DNA of the CDR3: TGTGCCAGCAGTTTATCGGTTACTAGCAGCGAGACCCAGTACTTC. Amino acid sequence: CASSLSVTSSETQYF.

The rearrangement joins TRBV6-5 to TRBJ2-2, with a tentative D call TRBD1 (6 bases). The CDR3 totals 15 residues. V shed 6 bases and J shed 4 bases, with 15 bases lying between them. Germline V lookup: CDR1 MNHEY, CDR2 SVGAGI. Here the CDR3 reads CASSALQGSTGELFF. The CDR3 nucleotides read TGTGCCAGCAGCGCATTACAGGGTAGCACCGGGGAGCTGTTTTTT.

The rearrangement joins TRBV19 to TRBJ1-6; 7 bases are a match to TRBD1. Germline V gene sequence: CDR1 LNHDA, CDR2 SQIVND (reference sequence). Trimming removed 5 bases from V and 13 bases from J; junction bases left unmatched: 5. The CDR3 spans 12 residues. The CDR3 sequence: CASSLDRPPLHF. CDR3 in DNA: TGTGCCAGTAGTTTGGACAGGCCTCCCCTCCACTTT.

V gene TRBV19 combines with J gene TRBJ1-1; D uncertain. V was clipped by 5 bases and J by 8 bases, with 12 bases between them. The germline V gene has CDR1 LNHDA and CDR2 SQIVND (reference sequence). The CDR3 is made up of 12 amino acids. The chain's CDR3 is CASSQPPGEAFF. The CDR3 coding sequence is TGTGCCAGTAGTCAACCCCCCGGGGAAGCTTTCTTT.

CDR3 in DNA: TGTGCCAGTAGTGCCGGGACAGGGGGAGATGAAAAACTGTTTTTT. Translation gives CASSAGTGGDEKLFF. This chain connects TRBV19 to TRBJ1-4; 11 bases match TRBD1. Per germline, CDR1 LNHDA and CDR2 SQIVND (reference sequence). J was trimmed by 6 bases and V by 5 bases; bases with no gene match: 5. The CDR3 is made up of 15 amino acids.

This sequence joins TRBV5-1 and TRBJ1-1; D perhaps matches TRBD1 (5 bases). Germline CDR1 and CDR2: SGHRS and YFSETQ. Trimming took off 3 bases at V and 4 bases at J, with 16 bases between the two ends. This CDR3 is built from 15 residues. This chain's CDR3 is CASSWGLNGGTEAFF. The CDR3 DNA sequence: TGCGCCAGCAGCTGGGGACTGAACGGGGGCACTGAAGCTTTCTTT.

The chain uses TRBV7-2 and TRBJ2-7, with a tentative D call TRBD1 (5 bases). The CDR3 contains 13 residues. The ends were cut back, 2 bases at V and 3 bases at J, with 8 bases in the middle. Germline V gene lookup returns CDR1 SGHTA and CDR2 FQGNSA. The CDR3 spells CASSLSRDYEQYF. CDR3 nucleotides: TGTGCCAGCAGCTTATCCAGGGACTACGAGCAGTACTTC.

J is TRBJ2-3 and V is TRBV12-5, with TRBD2 matching over 9 bases. The junction had 12 bases not matched to a gene; V was cut back by 7 bases and J by 4 bases. Germline V CDR1 and CDR2: LGHNT, FRNRAP. The CDR3 sequence is 16 residues long. The CDR3 loop is CASAPIGTSFADTQYF. In DNA form, the CDR3 reads TGTGCTAGTGCTCCTATCGGGACTAGCTTTGCAGATACGCAGTATTTT. Combining the CDR3 with reference TRBV12-5 and TRBJ2-3 gives the whole variable domain DARVTQTPRHKVTEMGQEVTMRCQPILGHNTVFWYRQTMMQGLELLAYFRNRAPLDDSGMPKDRFSAEMPDATLATLKIQPSEPRDSAVYFCASAPIGTSFADTQYFGPGTRLTVL.

This clone was seen only once. The chain uses TRBV7-2 and TRBJ2-5; D uncertain. Trimming removed 4 bases from V and 1 base from J, with 7 bases in between. CDR1 and CDR2 (germline): SGHTA, FQGNSA. The CDR3 consists of 13 residues. The CDR3 protein is CASSWAPQETQYF. Here the CDR3 DNA reads TGTGCCAGCAGCTGGGCTCCCCAAGAGACCCAGTACTTC.

The J gene is TRBJ2-3, the V gene TRBV5-4; the match to TRBD2 covers 12 bases. The CDR3 sequence is 19 residues long. Germline trimming cut 4 bases from V and 4 bases from J; bases unmatched to any gene: 16. Germline V lookup: CDR1 SGHNT, CDR2 YYREEE (reference sequence). CDR3 nucleotide sequence: TGTGCCAGCAGCAAGGGACTAGCGGGTCCTACCGGCGGGCCAGATACGCAGTATTTT. Its protein is CASSKGLAGPTGGPDTQYF.

This sequence joins TRBV5-4 and TRBJ1-1; weak D call: TRBD1 (5 bases). Trimming cost V 0 bases and J 5 bases, with 11 bases left between them. The germline gives CDR1 SGHNT, CDR2 YYREEE (reference sequence). The CDR3 totals 14 residues. The CDR3 sequence: CASSLGGEGTEAFF. The CDR3 DNA follows: TGTGCCAGCAGCTTGGGGGGGGAAGGGACTGAAGCTTTCTTT.

The chain employs TRBV19 and TRBJ2-5; 7 bases are a match to TRBD2. V lost 3 bases and J lost 5; bases outside the gene matches: 6. The length of the CDR3 is 14 residues. CDR1 is LNHDA and CDR2 is SQIVND in the germline V gene (reference sequence). The CDR3 sequence is CASSIGTTGETQYF. The CDR3 DNA follows: TGTGCCAGTAGTATCGGGACTACGGGGGAGACCCAGTACTTC.

The rearrangement links TRBV4-1 to TRBJ1-5, with a possible D match to TRBD1 (5 bases). This CDR3 has 13 amino acids. The V and J ends lost 1 base and 10 bases respectively, with 11 bases between them. Germline V gene lookup returns CDR1 MGHRA and CDR2 YSYEKL. CDR3 in DNA: TGCGCCAGCAGCCAAGTGCCGGGGGATCCCCAGCATTTT. Its protein is CASSQVPGDPQHF.

The chain joins TRBV28 to TRBJ2-7, with D possibly TRBD1 on 6 matching bases. The V end lost 5 bases, the J end lost 0 bases, and 17 bases lay between the germline ends. The CDR3 sequence is 16 residues long. Germline CDR1 MDHEN, CDR2 SYDVKM. CDR3 DNA: TGTGCCAGCAGTCCCCCTCCGGGGACATACTCCTACGAGCAGTACTTC. Amino acids: CASSPPPGTYSYEQYF. Drawing the rest from reference TRBV28 and TRBJ2-7, the complete variable domain is DVKVTQSSRYLVKRTGEKVFLECVQDMDHENMFWYRQDPGLGLRLIYFSYDVKMKEKGDIPEGYSVSREKKERFSLILESASTNQTSMYLCASSPPPGTYSYEQYFGPGTRLTVT.

J is TRBJ2-2 and V is TRBV5-5; 7 nucleotides match TRBD1. V dropped 4 bases and J dropped 7; count of bases not matched to a gene: 7. The CDR3 totals 14 residues. CDR1 and CDR2 (germline): SGHKS, YYEKEE (reference sequence). The CDR3 DNA reads as TGTGCCAGCAGCGTAACAGGGGTTGGCGGGGAGCTGTTTTTT. Translated: CASSVTGVGGELFF.

V gene TRBV24-1 combines with J gene TRBJ1-5; D remains unclear. Germline V gives CDR1 KGHDR, CDR2 SFDVKD. V was clipped by 9 bases and J by 4 bases, with 15 bases between them. The CDR3 is 14 residues long. In DNA, the CDR3 is TGTGCCACCCGCCCGGCAGGAATGAATCAGCCCCAGCATTTT. It translates to CATRPAGMNQPQHF.

J is TRBJ1-2 and V is TRBV4-1; D is perhaps TRBD1 (5 bases). CDR1 is MGHRA, CDR2 YSYEKL, per germline. The CDR3 spans 14 residues. V lost 4 bases and J 2 bases, leaving 11 bases between the germline ends. CDR3 protein: CASSPGNWNYGYTF. The CDR3 DNA sequence: TGCGCCAGCAGCCCAGGGAATTGGAACTATGGCTACACCTTC.